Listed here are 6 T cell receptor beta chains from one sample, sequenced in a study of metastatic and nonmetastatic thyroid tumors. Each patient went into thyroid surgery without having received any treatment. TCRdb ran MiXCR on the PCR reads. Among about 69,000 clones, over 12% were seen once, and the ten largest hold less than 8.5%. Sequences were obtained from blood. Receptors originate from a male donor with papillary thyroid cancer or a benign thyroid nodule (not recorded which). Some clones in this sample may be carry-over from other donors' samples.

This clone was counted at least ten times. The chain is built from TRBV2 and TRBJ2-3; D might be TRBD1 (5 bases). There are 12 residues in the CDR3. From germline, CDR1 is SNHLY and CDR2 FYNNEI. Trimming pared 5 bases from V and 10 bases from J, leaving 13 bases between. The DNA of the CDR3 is TGTGCCAGCAGTCGACAGAAGGTTTCGCAGTATTTT. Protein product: CASSRQKVSQYF.

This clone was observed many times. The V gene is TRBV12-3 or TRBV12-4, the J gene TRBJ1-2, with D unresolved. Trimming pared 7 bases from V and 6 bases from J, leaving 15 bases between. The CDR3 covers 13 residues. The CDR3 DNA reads TGTGCCAGCACCCCCCCATGGGCCAATGGCTACACCTTC. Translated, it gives CASTPPWANGYTF.

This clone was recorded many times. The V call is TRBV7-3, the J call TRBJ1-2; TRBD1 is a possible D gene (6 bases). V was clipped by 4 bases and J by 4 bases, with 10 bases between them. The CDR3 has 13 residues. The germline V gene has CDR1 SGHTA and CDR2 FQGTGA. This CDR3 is CASSSTGSYGYTF. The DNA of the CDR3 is TGTGCCAGCAGCTCCACAGGGTCCTATGGCTACACCTTC.

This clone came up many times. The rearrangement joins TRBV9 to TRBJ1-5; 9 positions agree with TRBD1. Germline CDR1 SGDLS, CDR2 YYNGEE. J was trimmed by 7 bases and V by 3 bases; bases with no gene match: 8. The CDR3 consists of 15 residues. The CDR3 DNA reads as TGTGCCAGCAGCGCGGGACAGGGAATAGGCCAGCCCCAGCATTTT. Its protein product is CASSAGQGIGQPQHF.

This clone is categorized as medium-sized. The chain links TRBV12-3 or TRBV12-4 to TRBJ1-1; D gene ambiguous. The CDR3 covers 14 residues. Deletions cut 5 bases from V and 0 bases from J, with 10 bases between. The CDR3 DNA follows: TGTGCCAGCAGTCAGACAAACTTGAACACTGAAGCTTTCTTT. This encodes CASSQTNLNTEAFF.

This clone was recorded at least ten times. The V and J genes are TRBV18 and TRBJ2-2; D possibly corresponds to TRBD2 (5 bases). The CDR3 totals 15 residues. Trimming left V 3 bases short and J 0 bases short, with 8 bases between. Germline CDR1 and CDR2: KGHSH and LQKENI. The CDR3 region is CASSPRVSNTGELFF. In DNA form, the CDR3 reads TGTGCCAGCTCACCGCGGGTTTCGAACACCGGGGAGCTGTTTTTT.